This TCR beta chain is drawn from a study of shared clonotypes between healthy human individuals. Everyone who donated was a Caucasian adult who lived in Nashville, Tennessee. Clones were read by immunoSEQ multiplex PCR, and TCRdb kept only the in-frame ones, dropping some. Altogether more than 2 million clones are present, under 97% being singletons, with the ten largest covering approximately 0.13%. The germline V gene has CDR1 SGHRS and CDR2 YFSETQ. CDR3 length equals 15 residues. V lost 4 bases and J lost 7, with 17 bases in between. The material sequenced was naive CD4+ T cells sorted from blood. The sample's subset: CD45RA+ positively selected. The receptor's source is a young man in good health. The rearrangement joins TRBV5-1 to TRBJ2-2, with a weak D call TRBD2 (5 bases). The chain's CDR3 is CASSRTGLIDGELFF. In nucleotides, the CDR3 is TGCGCCAGCAGCCGGACTGGGTTGATAGACGGGGAGCTGTTTTTT.